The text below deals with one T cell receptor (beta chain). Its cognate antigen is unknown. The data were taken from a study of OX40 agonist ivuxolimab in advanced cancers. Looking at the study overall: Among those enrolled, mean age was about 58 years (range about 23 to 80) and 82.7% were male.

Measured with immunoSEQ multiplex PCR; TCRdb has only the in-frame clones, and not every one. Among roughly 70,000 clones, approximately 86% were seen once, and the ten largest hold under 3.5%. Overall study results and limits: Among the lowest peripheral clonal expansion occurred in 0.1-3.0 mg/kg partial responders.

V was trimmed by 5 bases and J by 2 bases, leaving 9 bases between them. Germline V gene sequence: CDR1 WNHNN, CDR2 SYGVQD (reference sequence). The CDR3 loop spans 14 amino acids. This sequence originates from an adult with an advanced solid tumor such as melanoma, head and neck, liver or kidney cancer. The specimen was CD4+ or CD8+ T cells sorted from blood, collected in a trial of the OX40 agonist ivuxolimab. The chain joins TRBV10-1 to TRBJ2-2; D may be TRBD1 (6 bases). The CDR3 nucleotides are TGCGCCAGCAGTACCGGGACAAACACCGGGGAGCTGTTTTTT. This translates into CASSTGTNTGELFF.